This T cell receptor (beta chain) comes out of a study of T cells in women clearing cervical HPV infection. As regards this clone: Its antigen is as yet unknown. The read stops 3 residues short of the end of the CDR3; the missing end is completed from the germline J gene.

Study observations and caveats: T-cell numbers per sample were unknown and may explain richness differences. Controls had more TRBV6-7 (approximately 0.15%) than cases (roughly 0.11%).

CDR3 size: 15 residues. In germline, CDR1 is MNHEY, CDR2 SVGEGT. The V gene end was trimmed by 4 bases and the J gene end by 3 bases; junction bases not matched to a gene: 2. Clones were sequenced by immunoSEQ multiplex PCR, and TCRdb holds only the in-frame ones, with some missing. Listed are 30,000 to 40,000 clones; approximately 1.5% falls within the top ten. The sequence derives from a woman aged 18-70 years with a cervical HPV16 infection that either progressed to CIN3+ or cleared (not recorded which). The rearrangement links TRBV6-2 or TRBV6-3 to TRBJ2-7; 14 nucleotides align to TRBD2. The specimen sequenced was blood buffy coat. The CDR3 here is CASSSGLAGGYEQYF. The sequenced part of the CDR3 DNA is TGTGCCAGCAGTTCTGGACTAGCGGGAGGCTACGAG.